These 24 T cell receptor beta chains came from one sample sequenced in a study of blood T cell repertoires in COVID-19. Generated by immunoSEQ multiplex PCR, the TCRdb table keeps only in-frame clones and is missing some. The sample contains under 130,000 clones, roughly 85% of which appear only once. Sequenced: peripheral blood. The receptor source for this set is a woman aged 80 or older with acute or convalescent COVID-19.

V usage is TRBV2 and J usage is TRBJ1-6, with 7 bases lining up with TRBD1. Germline V gene sequence: CDR1 SNHLY, CDR2 FYNNEI. The CDR3 sequence is 13 residues long. Unmatched junction bases numbered 6, after V lost 9 bases and J lost 7 bases. CDR3 sequence: CARRQGWNSPLHF. CDR3 DNA: TGTGCCAGACGACAGGGTTGGAATTCACCCCTCCACTTT.

This clone came up a few times. CDR3 sequence (DNA): TGTGCCACCGGACTAGCGGGAGGAAATGAGCAGTTCTTC. Amino acid sequence: CATGLAGGNEQFF. V usage is TRBV24-1 and J usage is TRBJ2-1, with TRBD2 matching over 14 bases. Germline assignment: CDR1 KGHDR and CDR2 SFDVKD. The length of the CDR3 is 13 residues. The J segment lost 7 bases and the V segment lost 9 bases, leaving 1 base of the junction unmatched.

This clone appeared a few times. The gene calls are TRBV11-2 and TRBJ2-1; TRBD1 aligns across 7 bases. The CDR3 is 16 residues long. The germline V gene has CDR1 SGHAT and CDR2 FQNNGV. V dropped 1 base and J dropped 4; count of bases not matched to a gene: 7. CDR3 bases: TGTGCCAGCAGCTTAGCTCGGGACAGCCTATACAATGAGCAGTTCTTC. Translating it yields CASSLARDSLYNEQFF.

This clone was counted between two and nine times. The chain carries TRBV19 and TRBJ1-1, with TRBD1 as a possible D gene (6 bases). Trimming cost V 7 bases and J 3 bases, with 12 bases left between them. Per the germline V gene, CDR1 is LNHDA and CDR2 is SQIVND (reference sequence). This CDR3 comprises 13 residues. The CDR3, as DNA: TGTGCCAGTATCGAAGGGGGATACACTGAAGCTTTCTTT. It specifies CASIEGGYTEAFF. Full variable domain (missing parts from reference TRBV19 and TRBJ1-1): DGGITQSPKYLFRKEGQNVTLSCEQNLNHDAMYWYRQDPGQGLRLIYYSQIVNDFQKGDIAEGYSVSREKKESFPLTVTSAQKNPTAFYLCASIEGGYTEAFFGQGTRLTVV.

This clone was counted only a few times. The identical CDR3 is also encoded by other nucleotide sequences in the sample. The rearrangement links TRBV5-1 to TRBJ1-1; TRBD1 aligns across 7 bases. Germline trimming cut 2 bases from V and 7 bases from J; bases unmatched to any gene: 5. CDR1 and CDR2 (germline): SGHRS, YFSETQ. There are 13 residues in the CDR3. The CDR3 region has the DNA TGCGCCAGCAGCTTTGGGACAGCAAGTGAAGCTTTCTTT. It specifies CASSFGTASEAFF.

This clone was seen just once. This chain links TRBV11-1 with TRBJ2-4; D is possibly TRBD1 (6 bases). The CDR3 has 15 residues. In germline, CDR1 is SGHAT, CDR2 FQDESV (reference sequence). Between the trimmed V and J ends, which lost 5 bases and 0 bases, there was a span of 11 bases. Here the CDR3 reads CASSPAGVAKNIQYF. Written as DNA, the CDR3 is TGTGCCAGCAGCCCAGCAGGGGTAGCCAAAAACATTCAGTACTTC.

The genes are TRBV19 and TRBJ2-3; the match to TRBD2 covers 11 bases. The V gene end was trimmed by 3 bases and the J gene end by 2 bases; junction bases not matched to a gene: 7. The CDR3 is 17 amino acids. The germline CDR1 and CDR2 sequences are LNHDA and SQIVND (reference sequence). The chain's CDR3 is CASSISGTSGFTDTQYF. CDR3 nucleotides: TGTGCCAGTAGTATTTCCGGGACTAGCGGATTCACAGATACGCAGTATTTT.

The chain has TRBV19 and TRBJ1-4; D is undetermined. V shed 6 bases and J shed 0 bases, with 5 bases lying between them. CDR3 length: 13 amino acids. Germline V gives CDR1 LNHDA, CDR2 SQIVND (reference sequence). The CDR3, as DNA: TGTGCCAGTAGCCAGGCAACTAATGAAAAACTGTTTTTT. It encodes CASSQATNEKLFF.

The gene calls are TRBV18 and TRBJ1-1, with 9 bases lining up with TRBD1. J lost 5 bases, V lost 3 bases, and 4 bases had no gene match. The germline CDR1 and CDR2 sequences are KGHSH and LQKENI. The CDR3 has 14 residues. DNA of the CDR3: TGTGCCAGCTCACCTTGGACAGGGGAGACTGAAGCTTTCTTT. Protein sequence: CASSPWTGETEAFF. The variable domain in full, completed from reference TRBV18 and TRBJ1-1, reads NAGVMQNPRHLVRRRGQEARLRCSPMKGHSHVYWYRQLPEEGLKFMVYLQKENIIDESGMPKERFSAEFPKEGPSILRIQQVVRGDSAAYFCASSPWTGETEAFFGQGTRLTVV.

For this clone: The same CDR3 is also encoded by other DNA sequences in this sample. The V and J genes are TRBV28 and TRBJ1-1; D might be TRBD1 (6 bases). The germline CDR1 and CDR2 sequences are MDHEN and SYDVKM. This CDR3 spans 12 amino acids. Trimming left V 6 bases short and J 1 base short, with 6 bases between. The chain's CDR3 is CASRTGNTEAFF. The CDR3, as DNA: TGTGCCAGCAGGACAGGGAACACTGAAGCTTTCTTT.

The V gene is TRBV7-2, the J gene TRBJ2-2; D might be TRBD1 (5 bases). This CDR3 contains 15 residues. Germline V lookup: CDR1 SGHTA, CDR2 FQGNSA. Deletions cut 2 bases from V and 4 bases from J, with 11 bases between. Here the CDR3 DNA reads TGTGCCAGCAGCTTATACAGGACGGGCACCGGGGAGCTGTTTTTT. Its translation: CASSLYRTGTGELFF.

This chain links TRBV19 with TRBJ1-2; 7 nucleotides align to TRBD1. J gave up 0 bases and V 4 bases, and 5 bases lay outside the gene matches. The CDR3 totals 15 residues. CDR1 and CDR2 (germline): LNHDA, SQIVND (reference sequence). The CDR3 region has the DNA TGTGCCAGTAGTACCGGGACAGACGCTAACTATGGCTACACCTTC. Translated, it gives CASSTGTDANYGYTF.

This clone was counted a few times. V and J are TRBV28 and TRBJ2-1; 15 bases are a match to TRBD2. The CDR3 has 16 residues. Germline loops: CDR1 MDHEN, CDR2 SYDVKM. The V gene end was trimmed by 5 bases and the J gene end by 10 bases; junction bases not matched to a gene: 9. The CDR3 loop is CASSIRTSGRAGEQFF. DNA of the CDR3: TGTGCCAGCAGTATAAGGACTAGCGGGAGGGCCGGGGAGCAGTTCTTC.

This sequence joins TRBV7-6 and TRBJ2-5; no firm D call. Trimming removed 1 base from V and 5 bases from J, with 8 bases in between. Germline CDR1 and CDR2: SGHVS and FNYEAQ. This CDR3 has 13 residues. The CDR3 nucleotides read TGTGCCAGCAGCTTAGATGGAGCGGAGACCCAGTACTTC. Translation: CASSLDGAETQYF.

The chain combines TRBV30 with TRBJ1-2, with 7 bases fitting TRBD1. V lost 3 bases to trimming and J lost 0 bases; unmatched junction nucleotides: 7. The germline gives CDR1 GTSNPN, CDR2 SVGIG (reference sequence). There are 15 residues in the CDR3. CDR3 sequence (DNA): TGTGCCTGGAGAGAGGGACAGCGTTCTAACTATGGCTACACCTTC. Encoded protein: CAWREGQRSNYGYTF.

The chain combines TRBV19 with TRBJ2-3, with unresolved D. V was trimmed by 5 bases and J by 2 bases, leaving 8 bases between them. From germline, CDR1 is LNHDA and CDR2 SQIVND (reference sequence). CDR3 length: 13 amino acids. CDR3: CASSPEDTDTQYF. The DNA of the CDR3 is TGTGCCAGTAGTCCCGAGGACACAGATACGCAGTATTTT.

The chain recombines TRBV5-6 with TRBJ2-2; 7 bases are a match to TRBD2. The germline V gene encodes CDR1 SGHDT and CDR2 YYEEEE. The CDR3 is 14 residues long. The V and J ends lost 2 bases and 5 bases, in that order; junction bases with no gene match: 3. The DNA for the CDR3 is TGTGCCAGCAGCTTAGATAGCGGGACCGGGGAGCTGTTTTTT. It codes for CASSLDSGTGELFF. Drawing the rest from reference TRBV5-6 and TRBJ2-2, the complete variable domain is DAGVTQSPTHLIKTRGQQVTLRCSPKSGHDTVSWYQQALGQGPQFIFQYYEEEERQRGNFPDRFSGHQFPNYSSELNVNALLLGDSALYLCASSLDSGTGELFFGEGSRLTVL.

This clone came up once. The V and J genes are TRBV27 and TRBJ1-2; 7 bases agree with TRBD1. This CDR3 region has 15 residues. Trimming removed 3 bases from V and 2 bases from J; junction bases left unmatched: 6. The germline gives CDR1 MNHEY, CDR2 SMNVEV (reference sequence). The CDR3: CASSLRGQPNYGYTF. As DNA, the CDR3 is TGTGCCAGCAGTTTGCGGGGACAGCCCAACTATGGCTACACCTTC.

The chain links TRBV19 to TRBJ1-4; 10 bases are a match to TRBD1. The junction had 10 bases not matched to a gene; V was cut back by 8 bases and J by 10 bases. The CDR3 is 14 residues long. Looked up from germline, CDR1 is LNHDA and CDR2 is SQIVND (reference sequence). The DNA for the CDR3 is TGTGCCAGTTCCGACAGGGGGCTTTGGGGAAAACTGTTTTTT. It encodes CASSDRGLWGKLFF.

This clone showed up just a few times. The chain combines TRBV10-1 with TRBJ2-7, with unresolved D. Germline CDR1 and CDR2: WNHNN and SYGVQD (reference sequence). V lost 3 bases, J lost 2 bases, and 8 bases lay in between. This CDR3 is built from 13 residues. The CDR3 region is CASSDTVTYEQYF. The CDR3 coding sequence is TGCGCCAGCAGTGACACAGTTACCTACGAGCAGTACTTC.

The chain is built from TRBV7-9 and TRBJ2-1; D is unresolved. V lost 1 base and J 8 bases, leaving 9 bases between the germline ends. In germline, CDR1 is SEHNR, CDR2 FQNEAQ (reference sequence). This CDR3 is 13 amino acids long. For the CDR3, the DNA is TGTGCCAGCAGCTTAGGAGCCCTAGATGAGCAGTTCTTC. Protein sequence: CASSLGALDEQFF.

The V gene is TRBV27, the J gene TRBJ1-1, with D possibly TRBD1 on 5 matching bases. V was trimmed by 1 base and J by 4 bases, leaving 10 bases between them. Germline V gives CDR1 MNHEY, CDR2 SMNVEV (reference sequence). CDR3 length: 14 amino acids. CDR3 residues: CASSLWEGSTEAFF. The CDR3 nucleotides are TGTGCCAGCAGTTTATGGGAGGGGAGCACTGAAGCTTTCTTT.

CDR3 sequence: CATSDSGGRQYF. In DNA form, the CDR3 reads TGTGCCACCAGTGATTCAGGGGGGCGGCAGTACTTC. V usage is TRBV24-1 and J usage is TRBJ2-7, with D perhaps TRBD1 (7 bases). CDR1 KGHDR and CDR2 SFDVKD come from the germline V gene. V was pared by 2 bases and J by 9 bases, with 10 bases between. The CDR3 runs 12 residues.

The CDR3 protein is CATSRGGVGVTEAFF. CDR3 DNA: TGTGCCACCAGCAGAGGGGGGGTAGGCGTCACTGAAGCTTTCTTT. J is TRBJ1-1 and V is TRBV15; possible D gene TRBD1, 5 bases. V lost 1 base and J lost 4, with 13 bases in between. Looked up from germline, CDR1 is LNHNV and CDR2 is YYDKDF (reference sequence). This CDR3 comprises 15 residues.